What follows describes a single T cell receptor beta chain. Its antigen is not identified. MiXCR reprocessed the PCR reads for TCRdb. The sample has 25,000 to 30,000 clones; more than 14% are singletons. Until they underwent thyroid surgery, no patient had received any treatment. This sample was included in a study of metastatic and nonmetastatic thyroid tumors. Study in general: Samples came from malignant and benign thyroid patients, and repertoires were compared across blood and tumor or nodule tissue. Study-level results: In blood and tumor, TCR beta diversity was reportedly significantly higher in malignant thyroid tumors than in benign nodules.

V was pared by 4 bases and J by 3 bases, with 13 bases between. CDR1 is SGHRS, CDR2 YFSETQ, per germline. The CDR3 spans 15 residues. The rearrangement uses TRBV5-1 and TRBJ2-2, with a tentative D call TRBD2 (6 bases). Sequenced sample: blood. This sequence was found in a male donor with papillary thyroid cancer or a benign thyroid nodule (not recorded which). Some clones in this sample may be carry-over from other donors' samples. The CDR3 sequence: CASSPPGLYTGELFF. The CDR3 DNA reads TGCGCCAGCAGCCCACCGGGACTGTACACCGGGGAGCTGTTTTTT.